Listed below are T cell receptor beta chains from one sample, sequenced in a study of blood T cell repertoires in COVID-19. Libraries were prepared by immunoSEQ multiplex PCR; TCRdb keeps only in-frame clonotypes and omits some of them. The table records about 68,000 clones, nearly 90% of them present only once. The sequencing sample was made of peripheral blood. The receptor source for this set is a woman between 45 and 65 years old with COVID-19, enrolled during active disease. The CDR3 runs from the conserved cysteine through the conserved F or W. A D gene is named only where the DNA matches it firmly. The size entry is marked missing in some rows and otherwise reads once, few, many or a size class.

TGCAGTGCTGCTATGAACACTGAAGCTTTCTTT	CSAAMNTEAFF	TRBJ1-1	.	.	TRBV20-1
TGTGCCAGCAGCCACCGAGTCATGCCCCGGGAGCAGTACTTC	CASSHRVMPREQYF	TRBJ2-7	.	.	TRBV16
TGTGCCAGCACCCAAAGCAATCAGCCCCAGCATTTT	CASTQSNQPQHF	TRBJ1-5	.	.	TRBV6-5
TGTGCCAGCAGTGGGGCGACTAGCGGCTACAATGAGCAGTTCTTC	CASSGATSGYNEQFF	TRBJ2-1	once	TRBD2	TRBV2
TGTGCCAGCAGCTCCACAGGACGGGACTACTACAATGAGCAGTTCTTC	CASSSTGRDYYNEQFF	TRBJ2-1	.	TRBD2	TRBV7-2
TGTGCCAGCAGCCCCCAACGCGGGGTCGGGAATGAGCAGTTCTTC	CASSPQRGVGNEQFF	TRBJ2-1	.	.	TRBV7-8
TGCGCCAGCAGCTTGAGCTCCCCCACAGATACGCAGTATTTT	CASSLSSPTDTQYF	TRBJ2-3	.	.	TRBV5-1
TGCGCCAGCAGCTCTTTCCCTTCTTCGAACACTGAAGCTTTCTTT	CASSSFPSSNTEAFF	TRBJ1-1	.	.	TRBV5-1
TGTGCCAGCAGGGAGACTAGCGGGGCCCTAGATACGCAGTATTTT	CASRETSGALDTQYF	TRBJ2-3	.	TRBD2	TRBV6-5
TGTGCCAGCAGTTTATCAGGGGGGCACTATGGCTACACCTTC	CASSLSGGHYGYTF	TRBJ1-2	.	TRBD1	TRBV28
TGTGCCAGCAGTTACGGGTTGATAGAAAGTGAGCAGTTCTTC	CASSYGLIESEQFF	TRBJ2-1	.	.	TRBV28